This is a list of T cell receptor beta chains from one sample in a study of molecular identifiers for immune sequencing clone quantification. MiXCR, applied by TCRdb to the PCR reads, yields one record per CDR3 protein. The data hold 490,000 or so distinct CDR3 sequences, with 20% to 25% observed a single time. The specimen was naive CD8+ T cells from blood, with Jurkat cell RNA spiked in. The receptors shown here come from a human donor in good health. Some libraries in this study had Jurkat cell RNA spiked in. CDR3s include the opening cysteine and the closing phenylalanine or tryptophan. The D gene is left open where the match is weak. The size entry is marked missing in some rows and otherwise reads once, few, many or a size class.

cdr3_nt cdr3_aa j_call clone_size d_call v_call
TGTGCCAGCAGCCCCCGAGAGGTATTCAGGCACGAGCAGTACTTC CASSPREVFRHEQYF TRBJ2-7 . . TRBV6-5
TGTGCCAGCAGCCCCAGGGGAGGGGCAGCTTTCTTT CASSPRGGAAFF TRBJ1-1 many . TRBV12-3/TRBV12-4
TGTGCCAGCAGTTCCGCCTTAGCGGGAGCCCTAAAGTTGAATGAGCAGTTCTTC CASSSALAGALKLNEQFF TRBJ2-1 few TRBD2 TRBV7-9
TGTGCCAGCAGTTTGGGGACTAGTTCCAACGAGCAGTACTTC CASSLGTSSNEQYF TRBJ2-7 . TRBD2 TRBV28
TGTGCCAGCAGAGAGACTATAGATTCTACAGAACGGGAAAAACTGTTTTTT CASRETIDSTEREKLFF TRBJ1-4 . . TRBV2
TGTGCCAGCAGTGAAGAGGTGGGGCCGACCTCCTACGAGCAGTACTTC CASSEEVGPTSYEQYF TRBJ2-7 few . TRBV2
TGTGCCAGCAGCTCAGGGGGCGTTTCTTACGAGCAGTACTTC CASSSGGVSYEQYF TRBJ2-7 few TRBD1 TRBV12-3/TRBV12-4
TGTGCCAGCAGCCCCCCGCGTAGGGGCCAAGAGACCCAGTACTTC CASSPPRRGQETQYF TRBJ2-5 few . TRBV3-1
TGTGTCACCAGTGACGAAACAGAGGGGGCCCAAGAGACCCAGTACTTC CVTSDETEGAQETQYF TRBJ2-5 . TRBD1 TRBV24-1
TGTGCTAGTGGTTGGCAGGTACACGAGCAGTACTTC CASGWQVHEQYF TRBJ2-7 . . TRBV12-5
TGTGCCAGCAGCTTAGCGCTGGGGGGAGTAGCGGAGACCCAGTACTTC CASSLALGGVAETQYF TRBJ2-5 many . TRBV7-9
TGTGCCAGCAGTTTATTGGACGAGGGGAACGAGCAGTTCTTC CASSLLDEGNEQFF TRBJ2-1 . . TRBV28
TGCAGTGCTGACTCCACAGGGGGCACCAATCAGCCCCAGCATTTT CSADSTGGTNQPQHF TRBJ1-5 few TRBD1 TRBV20-1
TGTGCCAGCAGCTTAGGAGACAATCCTAACTATGGCTACACCTTC CASSLGDNPNYGYTF TRBJ1-2 few . TRBV7-9
TGTGCCAGCAGATCGAGTGACTCCTACGAGCAGTACTTC CASRSSDSYEQYF TRBJ2-7 . . TRBV7-2
TGTGCCAGCAGTTCCCCAGTGGACAGCGGTTTTCCAGATACGCAGTATTTT CASSSPVDSGFPDTQYF TRBJ2-3 many . TRBV27
TGTGCCAGCAGCCAGACTAGCGGAAATACCGGGGAGCTGTTTTTT CASSQTSGNTGELFF TRBJ2-2 . TRBD2 TRBV7-9
TGTGCCGCCCCGCGAGGCAGGGTATCCTACGAGCAGTACTTC CAAPRGRVSYEQYF TRBJ2-7 few . TRBV5-8
TGTGCCAGCAGCTTTCCCGGGTCTGGAGGAGACACTAACTATGGCTACACCTTC CASSFPGSGGDTNYGYTF TRBJ1-2 . . TRBV5-5
TGTGCCAGCAGCCTGGGGACTATACAAGAGACCCAGTACTTC CASSLGTIQETQYF TRBJ2-5 many TRBD2 TRBV13
TGTGCTAGTGGTACAGGGGTAGGTCAGCCCCAGCATTTT CASGTGVGQPQHF TRBJ1-5 many TRBD1 TRBV12-5
TGTGCCAGTAGTATAGCAGACAGCACAGATACGCAGTATTTT CASSIADSTDTQYF TRBJ2-3 few . TRBV19
TGCGCCAGCAGCCAAGATCAATGGCGGGGAGTGAACACTGAAGCTTTCTTT CASSQDQWRGVNTEAFF TRBJ1-1 few . TRBV4-1
TGTGCCAGCAGTTTACTAGCGGGAGGGCCGGGCACAGATACGCAGTATTTT CASSLLAGGPGTDTQYF TRBJ2-3 many TRBD2 TRBV12-3/TRBV12-4
TGTGCCAGCGGCTTTGGCGGGGGGACCTACTCTTTCACCATATATTTT CASGFGGGTYSFTIYF TRBJ1-3 . . TRBV5-6
TGTGCCTGGAGTGTACTTGTCAGGGGGACCCCCTACAGTGAGCAGTTCTTC CAWSVLVRGTPYSEQFF TRBJ2-1 . TRBD1 TRBV30
TGTGCCAGCAGTAGACAGGGTGCCAATCAGCCCCAGCATTTT CASSRQGANQPQHF TRBJ1-5 few TRBD1 TRBV6-5
TGCGCCAGCAGCCAAGAAGGGGGGCTAAAGTCCTACGAGCAGTACTTC CASSQEGGLKSYEQYF TRBJ2-7 . . TRBV4-1
TGTGCCACCAACCCGGGACTAGCTTACGAGCAGTACTTC CATNPGLAYEQYF TRBJ2-7 . TRBD2 TRBV6-2/TRBV6-3
TGTGCCAGCAGCCAAGACCGCAGCCCGAACAATGAGCAGTTCTTC CASSQDRSPNNEQFF TRBJ2-1 . . TRBV3-1
TGTGCCAGCAGCGTAGGGGAGGGCTCAGATACGCAGTATTTT CASSVGEGSDTQYF TRBJ2-3 . TRBD2 TRBV9
TGTGCCAGCCGGGACAGGGGGCTCGGGGTCGCTTTCTTT CASRDRGLGVAFF TRBJ1-1 few TRBD1 TRBV30
TGTGCCACCGTTCCGAGCTCTGGAAACACCATATATTTT CATVPSSGNTIYF TRBJ1-3 many . TRBV24-1
TGTGCCAGCAGTTCGGGGGCTTACTCCTACGAGCAGTACTTC CASSSGAYSYEQYF TRBJ2-7 many . TRBV6-2/TRBV6-3
TGTGCCAGCAGTTTATTGGGACACAACATGAACACTGAAGCTTTCTTT CASSLLGHNMNTEAFF TRBJ1-1 . . TRBV28
TGTGCCAGCAGCCCACGAGGGACAGCACAAGAGACCCAGTACTTC CASSPRGTAQETQYF TRBJ2-5 few TRBD1 TRBV9
TGCGCCAGCAGCCGCGGACTAGCGGGAGCACAAGAGCAGTACTTC CASSRGLAGAQEQYF TRBJ2-7 many TRBD2 TRBV5-1
TGTGCCAGCAGTTTATCGGGTAGCGGGGCCTACGAGCAGTACTTC CASSLSGSGAYEQYF TRBJ2-7 . TRBD2 TRBV27
TGCAGTGCTAGCGGGACCGCCCACTACGAGCAGTACTTC CSASGTAHYEQYF TRBJ2-7 many . TRBV20-1
TGTGCCAGCAGCCAAGGTAGACTAGCGGGAGTGGTTCTGTTCTTC CASSQGRLAGVVLFF TRBJ2-1 . TRBD2 TRBV3-1
TGTGCCAGCAGCCCCCCCGGCGGAAGCTACGAGCAGTACTTC CASSPPGGSYEQYF TRBJ2-7 many . TRBV7-9
TGCGCCAGCAGCCAAGGTGCGGGGGGGCAGGTAGATACGCAGTATTTT CASSQGAGGQVDTQYF TRBJ2-3 many TRBD2 TRBV4-3
TGTGCCAGCAGCTTAGTGGACGACGAGCAGTACTTC CASSLVDDEQYF TRBJ2-7 few . TRBV7-6
TGTGCCAGCAGCTCCAGCGTTGGGGCCACTGAAGCTTTCTTT CASSSSVGATEAFF TRBJ1-1 many . TRBV5-4
TGTGCCAGCACCTCGGGACTAGCGGAAGAAGTGGTGGGCTACGAGCAGTACTTC CASTSGLAEEVVGYEQYF TRBJ2-7 . TRBD2 TRBV28
TGTGCCACCAGCAGAGCCGTGGGGGTCGGAGAGCAGTACTTC CATSRAVGVGEQYF TRBJ2-7 . . TRBV15
TGTGCCACCGAAGAGAGGGACTACTCCTACGAGCAGTACTTC CATEERDYSYEQYF TRBJ2-7 few TRBD2 TRBV6-2/TRBV6-3
TGCAGTGCTAGAGGACCCCTTTTTATAAATGAGCAGTTCTTC CSARGPLFINEQFF TRBJ2-1 few . TRBV20-1
TGTGCCAGCAGTCGAATTGGACAGGGGGAAACCGGGGAGCTGTTTTTT CASSRIGQGETGELFF TRBJ2-2 few TRBD1 TRBV6-6